This T cell receptor (beta chain) was observed in a study of T cells after yellow fever vaccination (dated by TCRdb to between 2017 and 2020). Context from the whole study: The SMART-Seq v4 Ultra Low Input RNA kit was used to prepare libraries from fractions with low cell numbers. Blood was drawn at multiple timepoints before and after primary and secondary immunization, with bulk PBMC replicates and cell subsets isolated. To track T-cell clones before and after primary and booster YFV17D yellow fever vaccination, bulk TCR alpha and beta repertoires were sequenced longitudinally. Two healthy male donors made up the cohort, one aged 18 to 30 years and the other aged 30 to 40 years. Results the study describes overall, beyond this receptor: A small fraction of clonotypes showed up in both the CD4 and CD8 compartments, probably as a result of convergent recombination. Because the study included only a couple of donors, the extent to which the findings can be generalized is limited. Because abundant contaminating clonotypes from the bulk population could be contained in FACS-sorted repertoires, computational filtering was required. Most clones expanded after primary vaccination were re-detected after the booster (around 96% of CD4 and about nine tenths of CD8), suggesting broad memory maintenance. The secondary T-cell response was weaker than the primary response but faster, peaking on day 5 instead of day 15.

TCR cDNA was synthesized by 5'RACE template switching, which introduced a universal primer site and unique molecular identifiers. Priming of cDNA synthesis was performed from both the TCR alpha and TCR beta constant segments. Library amplification involved two PCR steps, and the second step added sample barcodes and sequencing adapters. Sequencing of the libraries was done on either Illumina HiSeq 2500 (2x100 bp) or NovaSeq (2x150 bp). The study's processing was this. Demultiplexing of reads and collapsing into UMI consensus sequences were performed with MIGEC, and V(D)J alignment was carried out with MiXCR. Using edgeR on replicate PBMC samples, clonotypes were called vaccine-responding if FDR was below 0.01 and the log2 fold change was above 5 up to day 15. Each bulk clonotype received a CD4 or CD8 identity based on whether the sequenced CD4 or CD8 repertoire contained that clonotype at higher abundance. The raw public data were reprocessed by TCRdb itself: fastp quality trimming at Q25, MiXCR clonotype calling, in-frame beta chains only. A single entry per CDR3 protein holds the most common genes and DNA from its merged rows. The V and J calls, along with clone size, are taken from TCRdb and not from the paper's own processing. This sample lists about 53,000 distinct CDR3 sequences; more than 5.5% were detected once. The top ten constitute about 40% of the sample.

This clonotype was found many times. Its antigen specificity is not known. Base qualities are not recorded, but no much larger clone differs from it by a single base. The sample's treatment or condition label, decoded: live attenuated yellow fever vaccine strain. A standard Ficoll-Paque protocol was used to isolate PBMCs from peripheral blood. Dynabeads CD4 and CD8 positive selection kits were used to isolate the CD4 and CD8 T-cell fractions. TriZol was used to extract RNA from bulk PBMCs, CD4 and CD8 fractions, and dextramer-positive and dextramer-negative fractions. The clonotype comes from a young man who received the YFV17D yellow fever vaccine. The sample here was CD8+ T cells sorted from PBMCs, taken on the day of the first yellow fever vaccination.

CDR3 sequence: CSVVQGAEAFF. The DNA sequence is TGCAGCGTAGTACAAGGGGCTGAAGCTTTCTTT. The rearrangement joined TRBV29-1 to TRBJ1-1; tentative D gene TRBD1, with 5 bases matching. From cysteine to phenylalanine, the CDR3 is 11 amino acids long. Only the CDR3 DNA stays, 33 bases, in frame from base 1. As encoded in the germline V gene, CDR1 is SQVTM while CDR2 is ANQGSEA. The junction carries 11 bases between V and J, which are trimmed by 6 bases and 6 bases respectively.